This entry lists 2 T cell receptor beta chains sequenced from one sample in a study of T cell repertoires in ileal Crohn's disease. Assay used: immunoSEQ multiplex PCR; TCRdb lists only in-frame clones, some missing. The table includes approximately 13,000 clones, around four fifths detected once. Material for sequencing was ileal tissue. The source is an adult with Crohn's disease.

This clone was observed a few times. J is TRBJ2-3 and V is TRBV19; D might be TRBD1 (6 bases). The CDR3 extends over 13 amino acids. V dropped 9 bases and J dropped 1 base, with 11 bases sitting between them. In germline, CDR1 is LNHDA, CDR2 SQIVND (reference sequence). In DNA form, the CDR3 reads TGTGCCAGCAGGAAGGGGGGCACAGATACGCAGTATTTT. Its protein is CASRKGGTDTQYF. The full variable domain, with the rest looked up from reference TRBV19 and TRBJ2-3, is DGGITQSPKYLFRKEGQNVTLSCEQNLNHDAMYWYRQDPGQGLRLIYYSQIVNDFQKGDIAEGYSVSREKKESFPLTVTSAQKNPTAFYLCASRKGGTDTQYFGPGTRLTVL.

The chain combines TRBV19 with TRBJ2-7; D may be TRBD1 (6 bases). Germline V gives CDR1 LNHDA, CDR2 SQIVND (reference sequence). This CDR3 has 15 residues. Trimming stripped 3 bases from V and 2 bases from J, with 14 bases between. This CDR3 is CASSITDSRPYEQYF. The CDR3 DNA follows: TGTGCCAGTAGTATCACGGACAGCAGACCCTACGAGCAGTACTTC.